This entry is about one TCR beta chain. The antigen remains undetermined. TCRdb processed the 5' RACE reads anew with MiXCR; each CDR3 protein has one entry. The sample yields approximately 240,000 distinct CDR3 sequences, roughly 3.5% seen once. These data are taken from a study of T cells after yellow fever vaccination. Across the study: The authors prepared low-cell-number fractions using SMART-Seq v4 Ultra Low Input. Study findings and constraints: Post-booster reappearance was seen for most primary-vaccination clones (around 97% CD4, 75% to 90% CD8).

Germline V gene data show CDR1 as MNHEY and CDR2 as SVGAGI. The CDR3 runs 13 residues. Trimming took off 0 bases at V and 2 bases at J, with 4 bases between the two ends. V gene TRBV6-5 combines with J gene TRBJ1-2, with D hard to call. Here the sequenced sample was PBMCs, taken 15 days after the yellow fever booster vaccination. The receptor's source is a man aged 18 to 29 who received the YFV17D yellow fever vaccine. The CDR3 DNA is TGTGCCAGCAGTTACTCCTTAAACTATGGCTACACCTTC. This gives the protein CASSYSLNYGYTF.